A selection of T cell receptor beta chains follows, all from one sample in a study of T cell repertoires and HLA-DP antigens. These receptors are not linked to any known antigen. Assay used: immunoSEQ multiplex PCR; TCRdb lists only in-frame clones, some missing. The sample has approximately 90,000 clones; around 86% are singletons. Sequenced: CD4+ T cells from PBMCs. The receptors derive from a man in his forties or fifties in good health and CMV-seronegative. CDR3s include the opening cysteine and the closing phenylalanine or tryptophan. Each record gives: clone size, V gene, J gene, D gene, CDR3 protein, CDR3 DNA. The D gene is left open where the match is weak. Size tells how often a clone was seen (once, few, many) or the class of an expanded clone, and some rows leave it out.

>.|TRBV18|TRBJ2-1|TRBD2
CASSPKGLDLEQFF
TGTGCCAGCTCACCAAAGGGACTAGATCTTGAGCAGTTCTTC
>.|TRBV4-1|TRBJ2-5|TRBD1
CASSQDLQGGTQYF
TGCGCCAGCAGCCAAGACCTACAGGGGGGGACCCAGTACTTC
>.|TRBV29-1|TRBJ2-5|.
CSVESGLETQYF
TGCAGCGTTGAGTCAGGGTTAGAGACCCAGTACTTC
>once|TRBV5-4|TRBJ1-4|.
CASSLAGAREKLFF
TGTGCCAGCAGCTTGGCAGGGGCAAGGGAAAAACTGTTTTTT
>.|TRBV18|TRBJ2-7|TRBD2
CASSPASGRPYEQYF
TGTGCCAGCTCACCAGCTAGCGGGAGGCCTTACGAGCAGTACTTC
>.|TRBV30|TRBJ1-1|.
CAWSVQVNSEAFF
TGTGCCTGGAGTGTACAGGTGAACAGTGAAGCTTTCTTT
>.|TRBV18|TRBJ2-5|TRBD2
CASSPNLAVAGEKTQYF
TGTGCCAGCTCACCCAACCTCGCGGTAGCGGGAGAAAAGACCCAGTACTTC
>.|TRBV28|TRBJ1-5|.
CASSHTGFDGSNQPQHF
TGTGCCAGCAGTCATACCGGGTTCGACGGAAGCAATCAGCCCCAGCATTTT
>.|TRBV28|TRBJ1-5|.
CASSRDSNQPQHF
TGTGCCAGCAGTCGGGATAGCAATCAGCCCCAGCATTTT
>.|TRBV30|TRBJ2-5|.
CAWSIGGDPYF
TGTGCCTGGAGTATCGGCGGGGACCCGTACTTC
>.|TRBV6-6|TRBJ2-1|TRBD2
CASSYSGTSDNEQFF
TGTGCCAGCAGTTACTCTGGGACTAGCGACAATGAGCAGTTCTTC
>.|TRBV7-9|TRBJ2-5|TRBD2
CASSLGGTSGETQYF
TGTGCCAGCAGCTTAGGTGGGACTAGCGGGGAGACCCAGTACTTC
>.|TRBV15|TRBJ2-1|TRBD1
CATSSRTGVVYNEQFF
TGTGCCACCAGCAGTCGAACAGGGGTGGTTTACAATGAGCAGTTCTTC
>.|TRBV29-1|TRBJ2-5|TRBD2
CSVDGLAGGETQYF
TGCAGCGTTGACGGACTAGCGGGAGGAGAGACCCAGTACTTC
>once|TRBV9|TRBJ2-2|TRBD1
CASSVGGTGINTGELFF
TGTGCCAGCAGCGTAGGGGGGACAGGCATCAACACCGGGGAGCTGTTTTTT
>.|TRBV11-2|TRBJ2-1|TRBD2
CASSDTSGRASSYNEQFF
TGTGCCAGCAGCGATACTAGCGGGAGGGCCTCGAGCTACAATGAGCAGTTCTTC
>.|TRBV5-6|TRBJ1-6|TRBD1
CASSLLDRGIFSPLHF
TGTGCCAGCAGCTTGTTGGACAGGGGAATTTTTTCACCCCTCCACTTT
>.|TRBV19|TRBJ2-7|.
CASSISGAYEQYF
TGTGCCAGTAGTATCTCCGGTGCCTACGAGCAGTACTTC
>once|TRBV18|TRBJ2-7|.
CASSPDSDSYEQYF
TGTGCCAGCTCACCAGACTCGGACAGCTACGAGCAGTACTTC
>.|TRBV7-2|TRBJ2-7|.
CASSKTTYEQYF
TGTGCCAGCAGCAAGACTACCTACGAGCAGTACTTC
>.|TRBV7-2|TRBJ2-5|.
CASSLVWGARETQYF
TGTGCCAGCAGCTTAGTTTGGGGGGCGAGGGAGACCCAGTACTTC
>.|TRBV18|TRBJ2-7|.
CASSPPIRAGGHEQYF
TGTGCCAGCTCACCACCTATACGGGCCGGGGGCCACGAGCAGTACTTC
>.|TRBV18|TRBJ1-5|.
CARSTGGNFNYSNQPQHF
TGTGCCAGGTCCACCGGGGGAAATTTTAACTATAGCAATCAGCCCCAGCATTTT
>.|TRBV25-1|TRBJ2-1|TRBD1
CASSGKGQGFSNEQFF
TGTGCCAGCAGTGGGAAGGGACAGGGATTTTCCAATGAGCAGTTCTTC
>.|TRBV19|TRBJ2-1|TRBD2
CASSQTSGSWEQFF
TGTGCCAGTAGCCAAACTAGCGGGAGTTGGGAGCAGTTCTTC
>.|TRBV27|TRBJ1-1|.
CASTSKGNTEAFF
TGTGCCAGCACCTCAAAGGGGAACACTGAAGCTTTCTTT
>.|TRBV19|TRBJ2-1|TRBD2
CASSPHGTDGTSGRKGEQFF
TGTGCCAGTAGTCCGCACGGGACAGATGGGACTAGCGGGAGAAAGGGGGAGCAGTTCTTC
>once|TRBV7-9|TRBJ1-5|.
CASSLGQGLGNQPQHF
TGTGCCAGCAGCTTAGGGCAGGGATTGGGGAATCAGCCCCAGCATTTT
>.|TRBV7-9|TRBJ2-1|TRBD2
CASSLVAGGINEQFF
TGTGCCAGCAGCTTAGTAGCGGGAGGTATCAATGAGCAGTTCTTC
>.|TRBV10-1|TRBJ2-1|TRBD2
CASSDRAGVTYNEQFF
TGCGCCAGCAGTGACCGAGCGGGAGTCACTTACAATGAGCAGTTCTTC
>.|TRBV4-1|TRBJ1-6|.
CASSQDSQGGNSPLHF
TGCGCCAGCAGCCAAGATTCGCAGGGTGGCAATTCACCCCTCCACTTT
>.|TRBV30|TRBJ2-3|.
CAWNRATDTQYF
TGTGCCTGGAATCGCGCGACAGATACGCAGTATTTT
>.|TRBV5-8|TRBJ2-1|TRBD2
CASSRGLGETVSYNEQFF
TGTGCCAGCAGTAGGGGACTAGGAGAAACTGTGTCCTACAATGAGCAGTTCTTC
>.|TRBV5-1|TRBJ2-5|.
CASSLASLETQYF
TGCGCCAGCAGCTTGGCTAGTCTGGAGACCCAGTACTTC
>.|TRBV15|TRBJ1-2|.
CATSRDQGLNYGYTF
TGTGCCACCAGCAGAGACCAGGGGTTAAACTATGGCTACACCTTC
>.|TRBV7-9|TRBJ2-2|.
CASRKKGAGEPGELFF
TGTGCCAGCAGAAAGAAGGGAGCAGGAGAACCCGGGGAGCTGTTTTTT
>.|TRBV5-4|TRBJ2-2|TRBD2
CASSLPGTSQSTGELFF
TGTGCCAGCAGCTTACCCGGGACTAGCCAGAGCACCGGGGAGCTGTTTTTT
>.|TRBV12-5|TRBJ1-2|TRBD1
CASGSTTGGNGYTF
TGTGCTAGTGGTTCGACAACAGGGGGCAATGGCTACACCTTC
>.|TRBV5-4|TRBJ2-2|.
CASSLGPNTGELFF
TGTGCCAGCAGCTTGGGACCGAACACCGGGGAGCTGTTTTTT
>.|TRBV30|TRBJ1-2|.
CAWTREGEFGYTF
TGTGCCTGGACAAGGGAGGGGGAGTTTGGCTACACCTTC
>.|TRBV5-4|TRBJ1-6|.
CASSQSSNSPLHF
TGTGCCAGCAGCCAAAGCAGTAATTCACCCCTCCACTTT
>few|TRBV27|TRBJ2-1|.
CASSFGLYNEQFF
TGTGCCAGCAGTTTCGGCCTGTACAATGAGCAGTTCTTC
>.|TRBV25-1|TRBJ1-4|.
CASSEHRPSTNEKLFF
TGTGCCAGCAGTGAACACAGACCCTCAACTAATGAAAAACTGTTTTTT
>.|TRBV18|TRBJ2-3|TRBD2
CASSPGLGGTDTQYF
TGTGCCAGCTCGCCGGGACTAGGGGGGACAGATACGCAGTATTTT
>.|TRBV27|TRBJ2-7|TRBD2
CASSLGGRSFIYEQYF
TGTGCCAGCAGTTTGGGCGGGAGAAGTTTTATCTACGAGCAGTACTTC
>.|TRBV2|TRBJ2-2|TRBD1
CASRSGTGATGELFF
TGTGCCAGCCGGAGTGGGACAGGGGCCACCGGGGAGCTGTTTTTT
>.|TRBV2|TRBJ2-5|TRBD1
CASSGRGHGKVKETQYF
TGTGCCAGCAGTGGCAGGGGGCACGGCAAGGTGAAAGAGACCCAGTACTTC
>.|TRBV20-1|TRBJ1-1|.
CSAKRNTEAFF
TGCAGTGCTAAGAGGAACACTGAAGCTTTCTTT
>.|TRBV4-1|TRBJ1-4|.
CASSSAGGGTNEKLFF
TGCGCCAGCAGCTCGGCAGGCGGGGGGACTAATGAAAAACTGTTTTTT
>.|TRBV29-1|TRBJ2-3|TRBD2
CSVGTSGRTDTQYF
TGCAGCGTGGGGACTAGCGGGAGAACAGATACGCAGTATTTT
>.|TRBV19|TRBJ2-2|.
CASSIGAANTGELFF
TGTGCCAGTAGTATTGGGGCAGCAAACACCGGGGAGCTGTTTTTT
>.|TRBV7-9|TRBJ2-7|.
CASSLTDYEQYF
TGTGCCAGCAGCTTGACGGACTACGAGCAGTACTTC
>.|TRBV29-1|TRBJ2-3|.
CSVVGSPSTDTQYF
TGCAGCGTTGTAGGGAGTCCTAGCACAGATACGCAGTATTTT
>.|TRBV11-1|TRBJ2-3|.
CASSITKWGDTQYF
TGTGCCAGCAGTATAACTAAGTGGGGCGATACGCAGTATTTT
>.|TRBV27|TRBJ2-4|TRBD2
CATRTSGRGIQYF
TGTGCCACCAGGACTAGCGGGAGAGGCATTCAGTACTTC
>.|TRBV11-2|TRBJ1-2|.
CASSSDTVYGYTF
TGTGCCAGCAGCTCCGACACGGTCTATGGCTACACCTTC
>.|TRBV5-1|TRBJ1-2|TRBD1
CASSSQGANYGYTF
TGCGCCAGCAGCTCACAGGGGGCTAACTATGGCTACACCTTC